A single sample is the source of the 12 T cell receptor beta chains below, sequenced in a study of post-analysis software for immune sequencing data. Study results and caveats: Five TRBV segments, including TRBV5-6, TRBV5-1 and TRBV20-1, were more frequent in patients than controls.

Each TCR beta cDNA library carried unique molecular identifiers. Using its own MiXCR run on the PCR reads, TCRdb lists one record per CDR3 protein. The table records 350,000 to 500,000 distinct CDR3 sequences, approximately 39% of them present only once. The antigens these receptors bind are not known. Material for sequencing was blood. These receptors came from a girl aged 2-10 years with multiple sclerosis.

The chain joins TRBV20-1 to TRBJ1-5, with D maybe TRBD1 (5 bases). Germline V gives CDR1 DFQATT, CDR2 SNEGSKA (reference sequence). CDR3 length equals 15 residues. The CDR3 bases are TGCAGCGTCTCGAAGGGGCGAAGGGTTGATCAGCCCCAGCATTTT. Amino acid sequence: CSVSKGRRVDQPQHF.

This clonotype was recorded a few times. The rearrangement joins TRBV7-2 to TRBJ1-2, with D hard to call. CDR3 length: 15 residues. The V gene lost 1 base and the J gene lost 4 bases, with 13 bases spanning the gap. The germline V gene encodes CDR1 SGHTA and CDR2 FQGNSA. CDR3 amino acids: CASSLDPAVSYGYTF. As DNA, the CDR3 is TGTGCCAGCAGCTTAGATCCGGCAGTTAGCTATGGCTACACCTTC.

The chain couples TRBV19 to TRBJ2-1; TRBD2 agrees at 9 bases. The CDR3 spans 15 residues. V was pared by 8 bases and J by 2 bases, with 7 bases of the junction left unmatched. The germline gives CDR1 LNHDA, CDR2 SQIVND (reference sequence). The CDR3 coding sequence is TGTGCCAGTTCGGATAGCGGGGGCCCCTACAATGAGCAGTTCTTC. It translates to CASSDSGGPYNEQFF.

This clonotype was found once. The chain combines TRBV7-9 with TRBJ1-5; a possible D gene is TRBD1 (5 bases). The germline V and J ends were trimmed by 3 bases and 4 bases, with 13 bases remaining between them. This CDR3 has 15 amino acids. Germline V gives CDR1 SEHNR, CDR2 FQNEAQ (reference sequence). CDR3 residues: CASSFELGVNQPQHF. The DNA for the CDR3 is TGTGCCAGCAGCTTTGAACTGGGGGTGAATCAGCCCCAGCATTTT.

In this sample, this clonotype turned up a few times. This chain uses TRBV29-1 with TRBJ2-1; 11 bases are shared with TRBD2. CDR1 is SQVTM, CDR2 ANQGSEA, per germline. CDR3 length equals 16 residues. V shed 4 bases and J 2 bases; nucleotides not matched to a gene: 7. The CDR3 spells CSVGGSGREPYNEQFF. DNA for the CDR3: TGCAGCGTTGGGGGTAGCGGGAGGGAACCCTACAATGAGCAGTTCTTC.

The chain uses TRBV7-2 and TRBJ2-7, with a tentative D call TRBD1 (6 bases). CDR3 length: 15 residues. The germline V and J ends were trimmed by 1 base and 4 bases, with 14 bases remaining between them. Germline CDR1 SGHTA, CDR2 FQGNSA. For the CDR3, the DNA is TGTGCCAGCAGCTTAGACCCGGGACACCCTTACGAGCAGTACTTC. Translated: CASSLDPGHPYEQYF.

This clonotype has just a few counts. J is TRBJ1-5 and V is TRBV6-6; D unclear. Germline assignment: CDR1 MNHNY and CDR2 SVGAGI (reference sequence). V shed 2 bases and J shed 1 base, with 6 bases lying between them. The CDR3 is made up of 14 amino acids. The CDR3 region is CASSYLNSNQPQHF. CDR3 coding DNA: TGTGCCAGCAGTTACCTTAACAGCAATCAGCCCCAGCATTTT.

J is TRBJ2-5 and V is TRBV6-2 or TRBV6-3; the D gene is possibly TRBD1 (5 bases). Germline V gives CDR1 MNHEY, CDR2 SVGEGT. V lost 6 bases and J lost 10, with 15 bases in between. The CDR3 is 12 amino acids. The CDR3 bases are TGTGCCAGCAGACCGGACAATAATGACCAGTACTTC. Amino acid sequence: CASRPDNNDQYF.

The sample holds a few counts of this clonotype. V usage is TRBV6-5 and J usage is TRBJ1-1, with D possibly TRBD1 on 5 matching bases. The V end lost 2 bases, the J end lost 1 base, and 8 bases lay between the germline ends. CDR1 is MNHEY and CDR2 is SVGAGI in the germline V gene. This CDR3 region has 14 residues. The CDR3 region is CASSYGQGNTEAFF. DNA of the CDR3: TGTGCCAGCAGTTACGGGCAGGGGAACACTGAAGCTTTCTTT.

The rearrangement joins TRBV5-1 to TRBJ1-2; 8 bases fit TRBD1. V trimming: 0 bases; J trimming: 6 bases; junction bases outside the gene matches: 7. The CDR3 totals 15 residues. The V gene's germline CDR1 is SGHRS and CDR2 YFSETQ. CDR3 nucleotides: TGCGCCAGCAGCTTGGCCTCAGGGGGCTCCGATGGCTACACCTTC. This encodes CASSLASGGSDGYTF.

The V and J genes are TRBV10-3 and TRBJ2-1; 9 bases match TRBD2. V trimming: 7 bases; J trimming: 3 bases; junction bases outside the gene matches: 7. The germline V gene encodes CDR1 ENHRY and CDR2 SYGVKD. This CDR3 contains 15 residues. Here the CDR3 DNA reads TGTGCCATCAATTGGCGGGAGGGGATCTACAATGAGCAGTTCTTC. Translated: CAINWREGIYNEQFF.

The sample holds a few counts of this clonotype. The genes are TRBV12-3 or TRBV12-4 and TRBJ1-4; D is ambiguous. The CDR3 has 13 residues. V lost 3 bases and J 3 bases, leaving 5 bases between the germline ends. This chain's CDR3 is CASSLASNEKLFF. In DNA form, the CDR3 reads TGTGCCAGCAGTTTGGCTTCTAATGAAAAACTGTTTTTT.